This T cell receptor (beta chain) is from a study of graft-versus-host responses after intestinal transplantation. Study in general: Recipients across the board were started on anti-thymocyte globulin induction, then kept on tacrolimus and steroids for two to three years. Study results and caveats: Recipient marrow harbored GvH clones, some of which surfaced first in ileum or blood. Allografts carried high graft-versus-host to host-versus-graft clonal ratios in patients having graft-donor T cell macrochimerism.

The method was immunoSEQ multiplex PCR; TCRdb's version includes in-frame clones alone and lacks a portion of them. Seen here are roughly 15,000 clones, 35% to 40% observed once, and the top ten hold 15%. This clone was detected once. Around 200,000 CFSE-labeled responder cells were plated with around 200,000 irradiated, violet-dye-labeled stimulator cells. Sorting of proliferating CFSE-low CD3+CD4+ and CD3+CD8+ responders took place after the reaction. This TCR came from a human patient who received an intestinal transplant. The material sequenced was alloreactive CD8+ T cells from a mixed lymphocyte reaction culture, taken before intestinal transplant. Subset meaning: CFSE-low proliferating T cells sorted from roughly six-day pre-transplant mixed lymphocyte reaction (GvH or HvG direction).

The CDR3 protein is CAWSSIGADTQYF. CDR3 nucleotide sequence: TGTGCCTGGAGTTCTATAGGGGCAGATACGCAGTATTTT. The gene calls are TRBV30 and TRBJ2-3; TRBD1 is a possible D gene (5 bases). In germline, CDR1 is GTSNPN, CDR2 SVGIG (reference sequence). CDR3 length: 13 amino acids. Deletions cut 2 bases from V and 4 bases from J, with 10 bases between. The whole variable domain, filled in from reference TRBV30 and TRBJ2-3, reads SQTIHQWPATLVQPVGSPLSLECTVEGTSNPNLYWYRQAAGRGLQLLFYSVGIGQISSEVPQNLSASRPQDRQFILSSKKLLLSDSGFYLCAWSSIGADTQYFGPGTRLTVL.